This T cell receptor (beta chain) was obtained from a study of CD8 T cells in Susac syndrome. V shed 7 bases and J shed 2 bases, with 24 bases lying between them. CDR1 ENHRY and CDR2 SYGVKD come from the germline V gene. This CDR3 has 17 residues. The authors reverse transcribed roughly 0.5 to 1 ug RNA with random hexamers. TCRdb re-analysed the immunoSEQ multiplex PCR reads in MiXCR, keeping a single row per CDR3 protein. The table has approximately 280,000 distinct CDR3 sequences, around 83% seen once. The chain joins TRBV10-3 to TRBJ2-7; possibly TRBD2 for D (6 bases). Sequences were obtained from CD8+ T cells from PBMCs. The clonotype comes from a human donor with multiple sclerosis. The CDR3 nucleotides read TGTGCCATCATGGCGGGAACGACAGAACCTTCCGCCTACGAGCAGTACTTC. Translation gives CAIMAGTTEPSAYEQYF.